Below, one T cell receptor beta chain is given with its context. The germline V gene has CDR1 MNHEY and CDR2 SMNVEV (reference sequence). Trimming took 2 bases from V and 0 from J; bases not matched to a gene: 11. This CDR3 has 18 amino acids. The data were obtained in a study of blood T cell repertoires in COVID-19. As for the study in general: COVID-19 samples collected from the United States, Italy and Spain covered acute and convalescent phases. PBMCs, B-cell-depleted T cells, or T cells provided the cDNA or gDNA that made up the material.

As handled by the study authors: Nucleated cell counts were estimated from reference gene primer amplification. The assay was immunoSEQ multiplex PCR, and TCRdb's table has in-frame clones only and misses some. V and J calls plus clone size are reproduced from that table; the DNA served to infer D and trimming. In the table there are about 170,000 clones, approximately 79% of which are singletons. This receptor was taken from an elderly woman with acute or convalescent COVID-19. Sequencing was performed on peripheral blood. The chain employs TRBV27 and TRBJ2-7; 9 bases match TRBD1. CDR3 in amino acids: CASSLIGQGKLNSYEQYF. The CDR3 DNA reads as TGTGCCAGCAGTTTAATTGGACAGGGGAAATTGAACTCCTACGAGCAGTACTTC.